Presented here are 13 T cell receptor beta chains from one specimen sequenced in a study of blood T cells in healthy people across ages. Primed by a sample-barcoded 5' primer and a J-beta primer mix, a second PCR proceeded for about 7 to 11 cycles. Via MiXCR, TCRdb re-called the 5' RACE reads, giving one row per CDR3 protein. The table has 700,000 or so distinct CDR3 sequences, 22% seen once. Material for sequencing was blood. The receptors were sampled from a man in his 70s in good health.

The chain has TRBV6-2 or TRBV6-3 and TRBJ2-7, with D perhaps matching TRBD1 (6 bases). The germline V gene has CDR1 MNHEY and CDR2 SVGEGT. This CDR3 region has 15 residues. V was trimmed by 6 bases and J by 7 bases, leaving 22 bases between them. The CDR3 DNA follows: TGTGCCAGCAGAAAGGGATCAGGGGACCTACGAGAGCAGTACGTC. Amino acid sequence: CASRKGSGDLREQYV.

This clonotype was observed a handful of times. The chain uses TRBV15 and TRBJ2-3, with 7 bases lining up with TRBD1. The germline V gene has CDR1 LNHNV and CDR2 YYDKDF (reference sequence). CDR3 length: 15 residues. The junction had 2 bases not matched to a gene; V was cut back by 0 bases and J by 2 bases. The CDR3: CATSRDQGDTDTQYF. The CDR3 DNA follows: TGTGCCACCAGCAGAGATCAGGGGGACACAGATACGCAGTATTTT.

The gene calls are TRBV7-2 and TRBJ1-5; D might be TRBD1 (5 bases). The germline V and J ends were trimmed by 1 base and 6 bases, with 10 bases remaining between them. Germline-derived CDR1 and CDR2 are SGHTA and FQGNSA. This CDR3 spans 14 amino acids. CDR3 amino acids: CASSLGGARQPQHF. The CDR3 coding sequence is TGTGCCAGCAGCTTAGGAGGGGCTCGTCAGCCCCAGCATTTT.

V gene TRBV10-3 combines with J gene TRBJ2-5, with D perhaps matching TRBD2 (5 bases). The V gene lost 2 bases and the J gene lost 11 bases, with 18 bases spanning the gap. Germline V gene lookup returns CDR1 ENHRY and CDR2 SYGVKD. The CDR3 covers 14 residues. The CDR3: CAISESIGNWEQYF. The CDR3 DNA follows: TGTGCCATCAGTGAGAGTATAGGAAACTGGGAGCAGTACTTC.

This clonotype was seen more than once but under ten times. The CDR3 sequence: CASSEEGNTEAFF. The CDR3 coding sequence is TGTGCCAGCTCAGAGGAGGGTAACACTGAAGCTTTCTTT. The gene calls are TRBV2 and TRBJ1-1; D is ambiguous. Trimming took 8 bases from V and 2 from J, leaving 12 bases between them. CDR1 is SNHLY and CDR2 is FYNNEI in the germline V gene. The CDR3 is 13 residues long. The full variable domain, in which reference TRBV2 and TRBJ1-1 provide the parts outside the CDR3, is EPEVTQTPSHQVTQMGQEVILRCVPISNHLYFYWYRQILGQKVEFLVSFYNNEISEKSEIFDDQFSVERPDGSNFTLKIRSTKLEDSAMYFCASSEEGNTEAFFGQGTRLTVV.

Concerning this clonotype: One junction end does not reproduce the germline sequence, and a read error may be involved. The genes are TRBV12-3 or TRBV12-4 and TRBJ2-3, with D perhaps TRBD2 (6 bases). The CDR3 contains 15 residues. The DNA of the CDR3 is TGTGCCAGCAGAAAGACTAGTTACGGCACAGATGCGCAGTATTTT. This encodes CASRKTSYGTDAQYF.

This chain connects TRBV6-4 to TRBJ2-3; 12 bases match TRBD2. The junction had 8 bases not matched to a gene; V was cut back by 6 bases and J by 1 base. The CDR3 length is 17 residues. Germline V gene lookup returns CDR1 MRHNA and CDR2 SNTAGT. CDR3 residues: CASRLPGLAGCTDTQYF. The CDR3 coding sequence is TGTGCCAGCAGACTACCGGGACTAGCGGGTTGCACAGATACGCAGTATTTT.

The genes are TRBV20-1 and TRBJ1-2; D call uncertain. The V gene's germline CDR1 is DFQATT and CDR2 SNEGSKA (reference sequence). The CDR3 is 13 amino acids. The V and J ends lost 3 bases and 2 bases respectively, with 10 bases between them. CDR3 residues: CSASRGNNYGYTF. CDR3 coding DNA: TGCAGTGCTAGTCGCGGGAACAACTATGGCTACACCTTC.

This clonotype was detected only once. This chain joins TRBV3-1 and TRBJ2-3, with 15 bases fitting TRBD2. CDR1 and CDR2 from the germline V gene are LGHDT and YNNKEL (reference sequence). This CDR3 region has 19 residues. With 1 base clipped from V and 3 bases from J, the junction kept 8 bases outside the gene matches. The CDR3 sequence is CASSQARGTSGRRTDTQYF. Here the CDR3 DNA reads TGTGCCAGCAGCCAAGCCCGCGGGACTAGCGGGAGGCGAACAGATACGCAGTATTTT.

The CDR3 sequence: CSTKEEQNTEAFF. CDR3 nucleotides: TGCAGTACTAAGGAGGAACAGAACACTGAAGCTTTCTTT. This sequence joins TRBV20-1 and TRBJ1-1, with no clear D. Germline CDR1 is DFQATT and CDR2 is SNEGSKA (reference sequence). The CDR3 has 13 amino acids. With 8 bases removed from V and 1 base from J, the gap between germline ends came to 14 bases.

CDR3 residues: CASSKYDATNEKLFF. The CDR3 DNA follows: TGTGCCAGCAGCAAATATGATGCAACTAATGAAAAACTGTTTTTT. The chain uses TRBV7-8 and TRBJ1-4; D remains unclear. Trimming pared 5 bases from V and 0 bases from J, leaving 10 bases between. Germline CDR1 is SGHVS and CDR2 is FQNEAQ. CDR3 size: 15 residues.

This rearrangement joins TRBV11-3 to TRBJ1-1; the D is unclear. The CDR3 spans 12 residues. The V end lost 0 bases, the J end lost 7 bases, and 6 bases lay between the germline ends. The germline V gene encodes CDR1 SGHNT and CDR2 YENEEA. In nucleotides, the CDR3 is TGTGCCAGCAGCTTAGAGGGGTATGAAGCTTTCTTT. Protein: CASSLEGYEAFF. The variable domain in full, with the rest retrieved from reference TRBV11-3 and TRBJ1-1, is EAGVVQSPRYKIIEKKQPVAFWCNPISGHNTLYWYLQNLGQGPELLIRYENEEAVDDSQLPKDRFSAERLKGVDSTLKIQPAELGDSAVYLCASSLEGYEAFFGQGTRLTVV.

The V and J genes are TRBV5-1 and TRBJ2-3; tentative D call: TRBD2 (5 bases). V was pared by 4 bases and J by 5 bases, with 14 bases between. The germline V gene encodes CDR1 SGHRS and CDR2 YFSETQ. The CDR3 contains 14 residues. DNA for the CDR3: TGCGCCAGCAGCCCTCGGGCGGCGGGAGATACGCAGTATTTT. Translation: CASSPRAAGDTQYF.